Listed here are 15 T cell receptor beta chains from one sample, sequenced in a study of T-cell memory formation after mild COVID-19. TCRdb re-analysed the 5' RACE reads in MiXCR, keeping a single row per CDR3 protein. The sample lists about 340,000 distinct CDR3 sequences; 10% to 15% were seen once. The sample comprised PBMCs or a T cell subset sorted from them (not recorded which). The source is a man younger than 35 who had mild COVID-19 (a few samples of this study predate the infection). Cell type and time point are not known.

This clonotype was detected many times. J is TRBJ2-5 and V is TRBV4-2; D is ambiguous. Germline V gene sequence: CDR1 LGHNA, CDR2 YNFKEQ. The CDR3 loop spans 14 amino acids. Trimming left V 0 bases short and J 1 base short, with 6 bases between. The CDR3 spells CASSQEFLQETQYF. The DNA of the CDR3 is TGTGCCAGCAGCCAAGAGTTCCTCCAAGAGACCCAGTACTTC.

The DNA for the CDR3 is TGCAGTGCTAGAGATACGCGGGGGGCGGTTTGGAATGAGCAGTTCTTC. This codes for CSARDTRGAVWNEQFF. V gene TRBV20-1 combines with J gene TRBJ2-1; 8 bases agree with TRBD2. V shed 0 bases, J shed 7 bases, and the junction held 11 bases outside the gene matches. The CDR3 spans 16 residues. CDR1 and CDR2 (germline): DFQATT, SNEGSKA (reference sequence).

A few counts support this clonotype. The V and J genes are TRBV5-1 and TRBJ2-7; D may be TRBD1 or TRBD2 (7 bases each). The germline gives CDR1 SGHRS, CDR2 YFSETQ. The CDR3 is made up of 14 amino acids. Trimming removed 3 bases from V and 7 bases from J, with 17 bases in between. CDR3 amino acids: CASSSSGRGGEQYF. CDR3 DNA sequence: TGCGCCAGCAGCTCCTCGGGCAGGGGGGGTGAGCAGTACTTC.

This clonotype was detected many times. V and J are TRBV4-3 and TRBJ1-2; D is ambiguous. V shed 0 bases and J shed 4 bases, with 9 bases lying between them. The germline V gene encodes CDR1 LGHNA and CDR2 YSLEER. The length of the CDR3 is 14 residues. The CDR3 sequence: CASSQERWTYGYTF. CDR3 DNA sequence: TGCGCCAGCAGCCAAGAACGGTGGACCTATGGCTACACCTTC.

This clonotype was picked up a small number of times. V and J are TRBV5-1 and TRBJ2-1; TRBD2 matches at 8 bases. The CDR3 has 15 amino acids. Germline trimming cut 4 bases from V and 7 bases from J; bases unmatched to any gene: 10. The germline gives CDR1 SGHRS, CDR2 YFSETQ. The CDR3 DNA is TGCGCCAGCAGCCCACTAGCGGAGGGTGGTAATGAGCAGTTCTTC. Translation: CASSPLAEGGNEQFF.

This clonotype was recorded only once. The J gene is TRBJ2-7, the V gene TRBV28; 7 bases agree with TRBD1. The CDR3 extends over 12 amino acids. The V gene end was trimmed by 5 bases and the J gene end by 7 bases; junction bases not matched to a gene: 5. CDR1 is MDHEN, CDR2 SYDVKM, per germline. CDR3 amino acids: CASSHTGQEQYV. The CDR3, as DNA: TGTGCCAGCAGTCATACGGGACAGGAGCAGTACGTC.

This chain links TRBV5-1 with TRBJ2-3; the D gene could be TRBD1 or TRBD2 (5 bases each). Germline values: CDR1 SGHRS, CDR2 YFSETQ. V was shortened by 4 bases and J by 3 bases, with 12 bases between the two germline ends. CDR3 length: 14 amino acids. Here the CDR3 DNA reads TGCGCCAGCAGCGTCGGGGCGGAAACAGATACGCAGTATTTT. Encoded protein: CASSVGAETDTQYF.

V usage is TRBV20-1 and J usage is TRBJ2-1, with D tentatively TRBD1 (6 bases). CDR3 length: 15 residues. V was shortened by 5 bases and J by 3 bases, with 17 bases between the two germline ends. Germline CDR1 reads DFQATT; CDR2 reads SNEGSKA (reference sequence). This chain's CDR3 is CSAAKGVLFYNEQFF. DNA for the CDR3: TGCAGTGCTGCCAAGGGGGTCTTATTCTACAATGAGCAGTTCTTC.

V gene TRBV5-1 combines with J gene TRBJ1-4; 7 nucleotides align to TRBD1. CDR3 size: 14 residues. CDR1 and CDR2 from the germline V gene are SGHRS and YFSETQ. V shed 6 bases, J shed 5 bases, and the junction held 7 bases outside the gene matches. The CDR3 loop reads CASTLTGRNEKLFF. DNA for the CDR3: TGCGCCAGCACCCTGACAGGGAGGAATGAAAAACTGTTTTTT. The full variable domain, its missing parts supplied by reference TRBV5-1 and TRBJ1-4, is KAGVTQTPRYLIKTRGQQVTLSCSPISGHRSVSWYQQTPGQGLQFLFEYFSETQRNKGNFPGRFSGRQFSNSRSEMNVSTLELGDSALYLCASTLTGRNEKLFFGSGTQLSVL.

In its sample, this clonotype was seen a few times. This chain joins TRBV9 and TRBJ2-5; 10 nucleotides align to TRBD2. With 3 bases clipped from V and 5 bases from J, the junction kept 7 bases outside the gene matches. This CDR3 has 15 amino acids. Per germline, CDR1 SGDLS and CDR2 YYNGEE. CDR3: CASSAGLASLETQYF. CDR3 in DNA: TGTGCCAGCAGCGCGGGACTAGCGAGTTTGGAGACCCAGTACTTC.

This chain links TRBV20-1 with TRBJ1-1, with 10 bases identical to TRBD1. This CDR3 spans 15 amino acids. V lost 3 bases to trimming and J lost 5 bases; unmatched junction nucleotides: 9. Germline loops: CDR1 DFQATT, CDR2 SNEGSKA (reference sequence). CDR3 sequence reads: CSARTPDRGLTEAFF. The CDR3 DNA is TGCAGTGCTAGGACCCCGGACAGGGGGTTGACTGAAGCTTTCTTT.

This clonotype has ten or more counts. The CDR3 coding sequence is TGTGCCAGCTCACCTTTCAGAACAGGAAACACTGAAGCTTTCTTT. Residues: CASSPFRTGNTEAFF. V is TRBV18 and J is TRBJ1-1; a weak D match, TRBD1 (5 bases). The length of the CDR3 is 15 residues. Germline lookup yields CDR1 KGHSH and CDR2 LQKENI. V was shortened by 3 bases and J by 2 bases, with 13 bases between the two germline ends. Variable domain in full (rest from reference TRBV18 and TRBJ1-1): NAGVMQNPRHLVRRRGQEARLRCSPMKGHSHVYWYRQLPEEGLKFMVYLQKENIIDESGMPKERFSAEFPKEGPSILRIQQVVRGDSAAYFCASSPFRTGNTEAFFGQGTRLTVV.

This clonotype appeared a few times. This chain uses TRBV7-9 with TRBJ1-1, with 7 bases matching TRBD1. This CDR3 is 15 amino acids long. Looked up from germline, CDR1 is SEHNR and CDR2 is FQNEAQ (reference sequence). The V and J ends lost 5 bases and 6 bases, in that order; junction bases with no gene match: 12. The CDR3 coding sequence is TGTGCCAGCAGCCAGCCGGGACAGATCAACCCTGAAGCTTTCTTT. The encoded protein is CASSQPGQINPEAFF.

This clonotype was seen a handful of times. The V gene is TRBV6-6, the J gene TRBJ1-2; no clear D gene. This CDR3 contains 11 residues. Germline CDR1 MNHNY, CDR2 SVGAGI (reference sequence). Trimming shortened V by 7 bases and J by 3 bases, and 6 bases separated the two germline ends. This chain's CDR3 is CASTVDYGYTF. In nucleotides, the CDR3 is TGTGCCAGCACTGTGGACTATGGCTACACCTTC.

This clonotype was picked up a small number of times. The rearrangement joins TRBV5-4 to TRBJ2-3; 9 bases match TRBD2. The CDR3 has 15 amino acids. V gave up 1 base and J gave up 5 bases; unmatched junction bases: 5. Germline CDR1 is SGHNT and CDR2 is YYREEE (reference sequence). The DNA of the CDR3 is TGTGCCAGCAGCTTGAGAAAGCGGGGGGAAGATACGCAGTATTTT. Residues: CASSLRKRGEDTQYF.